Given below is one T cell receptor beta chain in context. Its antigen is not known. This entry belongs to a study of T-cell memory formation after mild COVID-19. Turning to the study itself: Most TCR clusters belonged to a single donor.

Each CDR3 protein gets one entry after TCRdb re-called the 5' RACE reads with MiXCR. The sample yields approximately 440,000 distinct CDR3 sequences, over 15% seen once. V was clipped by 1 base and J by 1 base, with 20 bases between them. Germline V gene data show CDR1 as SGHRS and CDR2 as YFSETQ. The CDR3 has 19 residues. Study outcomes and limitations: Second-wave clones with a day 37 peak had unconfirmed SARS-CoV-2 specificity. The study found contracting CD4+ clones mainly in CM and EM and contracting CD8+ clones in EMRA. Day 15 to 85 contracting clones showed balanced CD4/CD8; day 15 to 37 expanders favored CD4+.

Sequencing was performed on PBMCs or a T cell subset sorted from them (not recorded which). The chain links TRBV5-1 to TRBJ2-2; D may match TRBD1 or TRBD2 (7 bases each). The receptor was derived from an adult woman who had mild COVID-19 (a few samples of this study predate the infection). Cell type and time point are not known. This chain's CDR3 is CASSLRGASGTENTGELFF. The CDR3 DNA reads as TGCGCCAGCAGCTTGCGGGGGGCATCCGGGACAGAGAACACCGGGGAGCTGTTTTTT. Based on the CDR3 plus reference TRBV5-1 and TRBJ2-2, the full variable domain is KAGVTQTPRYLIKTRGQQVTLSCSPISGHRSVSWYQQTPGQGLQFLFEYFSETQRNKGNFPGRFSGRQFSNSRSEMNVSTLELGDSALYLCASSLRGASGTENTGELFFGEGSRLTVL.